This T cell receptor beta chain comes out of a study of blood T cell repertoires in COVID-19. Turning to the study itself: COVID-19 samples from acute and convalescent phases originated in the United States, Italy and Spain.

The CDR3 has 19 amino acids. Losses at the gene ends were 3 bases for V and 0 bases for J; bases not matched to a gene: 10. Per the germline V gene, CDR1 is MNHNS and CDR2 is SASEGT. Method: immunoSEQ multiplex PCR; TCRdb's copy keeps in-frame clones and lacks some. The sample includes fewer than 100,000 clones, approximately 86% of them seen just once. Sequenced: peripheral blood. The chain is built from TRBV6-1 and TRBJ2-2; 10 bases are a match to TRBD2. This receptor was obtained from a man in his fifties with acute or convalescent COVID-19. As DNA, the CDR3 is TGTGCCAGCAGTGATACCTACGGGACTAGCGCGCCGAACACCGGGGAGCTGTTTTTT. This encodes CASSDTYGTSAPNTGELFF.